This T cell receptor beta chain derives from a study of T-cell reconstitution after alpha-beta-depleted transplantation in children. The study's findings and limits: Recipient T cells and thymic progenitors that survived gave rise to the high TCRbeta diversity observed at day 60 in some patients. At around two months after transplant, the alpha-beta T cells were reportedly derived from several hundred expanded clones that came from non-depleted graft cells. When one year had passed after transplant, most T-cell counts and diversity came from newly produced T cells.

A TCRbeta library incorporating unique molecular identifiers was prepared. TCRdb recomputed calls from the PCR reads with MiXCR, one row per CDR3 protein. Altogether roughly 100,000 distinct CDR3 sequences are present, 4.5% to 7.5% being singletons, with the ten largest covering roughly 6.1%. This clonotype was observed many times. Its specificity is unknown. Between the trimmed V and J ends, which lost 2 bases and 3 bases, there was a span of 10 bases. CDR3 length: 14 residues. Germline CDR1 reads MDHEN; CDR2 reads SYDVKM. V usage is TRBV28 and J usage is TRBJ1-1; TRBD1 is a possible D gene (6 bases). This TCR came from a female patient aged 2 to 10 who had a stem cell transplant for Fanconi anemia, so the T cells may come from the graft donor. Sequences were derived from PBMCs, mostly from graft donor cells, sampled 60 days after TCRalphabeta/CD19-depleted stem cell transplant. CDR3 DNA sequence: TGTGCCAGCAGTTTAATCCGGGGGCACACTGAAGCTTTCTTT. It encodes CASSLIRGHTEAFF.